The TCR beta chain described here comes from a study of shared clonotypes between healthy human individuals. The study's findings and limits: How much donors shared clonotypes was expected to be affected by sequencing depth. Shared across a few donors were around 5% of the naive CD4 clonotypes.

CDR1 and CDR2 from the germline V gene are LNHDA and SQIVND (reference sequence). V lost 7 bases to trimming and J lost 6 bases, with 16 bases between them. CDR3 length equals 13 residues. Only in-frame clones appear in the TCRdb table, and some are missing; sequencing was by immunoSEQ multiplex PCR. Of about 2.3 million clones in the sample, under 95% were seen once. Comments on this clone: What it binds is unknown.

The gene calls are TRBV19 and TRBJ2-7; the D call may be TRBD1 or TRBD2 (5 bases each). The receptor was isolated from a man younger than 30 in good health. Some clones in this sample may be carry-over from other donors' samples. Sequenced input: naive CD4+ T cells from PBMCs. Subset described: CD45RA+ positively selected. CDR3 bases: TGTGCCAGTACCAAGGAGCCAGGGACCGAGCAGTACTTC. Translation: CASTKEPGTEQYF.